This TCR beta chain appears in the sequencing data of a study of metastatic and nonmetastatic thyroid tumors. TCRdb re-called the PCR reads with MiXCR. The table includes about 59,000 clones, under 20% detected once. The CDR3 consists of 15 residues. The V gene's germline CDR1 is SQVTM and CDR2 ANQGSEA. V lost 0 bases to trimming and J lost 2 bases; unmatched junction nucleotides: 1. At least ten counts were recorded for this clone. None of the patients had undergone any treatment ahead of thyroid surgery. The TCR originated in a male donor with papillary thyroid cancer or a benign thyroid nodule (not recorded which). Some clones in this sample may be carry-over from other donors' samples. The genes are TRBV29-1 and TRBJ1-5; 10 positions agree with TRBD1. Input material: blood. The CDR3 coding sequence is TGCAGCGTTGAAGATGGGACAGGGGGCAATCAGCCCCAGCATTTT. It is translated as CSVEDGTGGNQPQHF.